This T cell receptor (beta chain) was recorded in a study of blood T cells in healthy people across ages. Peripheral blood was drawn, around 9.5 milliliters per donor. With each sample, at least 5 micrograms of total RNA were extracted. Together with a sample-barcoded 5' primer, a J-beta primer mix was included in a second PCR lasting about 6 to 11 cycles. One entry per CDR3 protein, called by TCRdb with MiXCR from the 5' RACE reads. The table has approximately 780,000 distinct CDR3 sequences, roughly 24% seen once; the top ten hold approximately 2.9%. A remark on this clonotype: The target antigen is unknown.

General observations from the study: Percentage of naive T cells showed a strong correlation with TCR beta diversity. Bulk PBMC profiling left naive and antigen-experienced comparisons inconclusive.

The CDR3 is 13 amino acids. Germline-derived CDR1 and CDR2 are MNHEY and SVGAGI. With 9 bases removed from V and 2 bases from J, the gap between germline ends came to 13 bases. The sample also formed part of further work on T cells of mothers and their children.

V usage is TRBV6-5 and J usage is TRBJ1-2, with no clear D. The specimen sequenced was blood. The receptor was derived from a boy aged 5-17 years in good health. CDR3 sequence: CASQLGRNYGYTF. For the CDR3, the DNA is TGTGCCAGTCAGTTGGGCAGGAACTATGGCTACACCTTC.